Listed below are T cell receptor beta chains from one sample, sequenced in a study of T-cell reconstitution after alpha-beta-depleted transplantation in children. TCRdb ran MiXCR on the PCR reads and lists one entry per CDR3 protein. The table records 610,000 or so distinct CDR3 sequences, around 27% of them present only once. The specimen comprised PBMCs, sampled before TCRalphabeta/CD19-depleted stem cell transplant. The receptors here all came from a boy in the first two years of life with Wiskott-Aldrich syndrome, due to receive a stem cell transplant. The CDR3 runs from the conserved cysteine through the conserved F or W. The D gene is left open where the match is weak. Clone size is shown for a subset of rows, as once, few, many or a class of expanded clone.

TRBV20-1	TRBJ2-3	NA	16	TRBD2	TGCAGTGCTGGAGCGGGGGCCCAACGGGGCACAGATACGCAGTATTTT	CSAGAGAQRGTDTQYF
TRBV29-1	TRBJ2-5	few	12	NA	TGCAGCGTAAGGGATCGTATCGAGACCCAGTACTTC	CSVRDRIETQYF
TRBV19	TRBJ1-1	NA	14	NA	TGTGCCAGTAGTCTAACAGAGATCAACACTGAAGCTTTCTTT	CASSLTEINTEAFF
TRBV29-1	TRBJ1-1	NA	12	NA	TGCAGCGCCCGGTACGGGAACACTGAAGCTTTCTTT	CSARYGNTEAFF
TRBV5-1	TRBJ2-7	NA	14	TRBD2	TGCGCCAGCAGCCCGGCTAGCGGGGTAAACGAGCAGTACTTC	CASSPASGVNEQYF
TRBV3-1	TRBJ1-3	once	17	NA	TGTGCCAGCAGCCAATCGCCGGGCAGGGTTTATGGAAACACCATATATTTT	CASSQSPGRVYGNTIYF
TRBV5-6	TRBJ2-4	NA	16	TRBD2	TGTGCCAGCAGCGGCCCACTAGCGGGAGGACCAAACATTCAGTACTTC	CASSGPLAGGPNIQYF
TRBV15	TRBJ2-3	few	15	TRBD2	TGTGCCACCAGCAGAGATGGGACTAGCTCAGATACGCAGTATTTT	CATSRDGTSSDTQYF
TRBV12-3/TRBV12-4	TRBJ1-5	NA	15	NA	TGTGCCAGCAGCCCAGGGGCTTTTAGCAATCAGCCCCAGCATTTT	CASSPGAFSNQPQHF
TRBV6-1	TRBJ2-7	NA	17	TRBD2	TGTGCCAGCAGTGCAGTAACCGGGACTAGCGGGCCCTACGAGCAGTACTTC	CASSAVTGTSGPYEQYF
TRBV20-1	TRBJ1-2	few	12	NA	TGCAGTGTACTGGGTGGAGGCTATGGCTACACCTTC	CSVLGGGYGYTF
TRBV28	TRBJ1-2	few	16	TRBD1	TGTGCCAGCAGTTTAAGTAAGGGGACAGGGTCCTATGGCTACACCTTC	CASSLSKGTGSYGYTF
TRBV5-5	TRBJ2-7	NA	16	NA	TGTGCCAGCAGCTTGGGCAGGGAGCGATTCTCCTACGAGCAGTACTTC	CASSLGRERFSYEQYF
TRBV29-1	TRBJ2-1	few	11	NA	TGCAGCGTACGGAGGGGGAATGAGCAGTTCTTC	CSVRRGNEQFF
TRBV15	TRBJ2-5	NA	17	TRBD2	TGTGCCACCAGCAGGGGACTAGCGGGAGACCCGCGGGAGACCCAGTACTTC	CATSRGLAGDPRETQYF
TRBV5-1	TRBJ2-3	NA	16	TRBD2	TGCGCCAGCAGCTTGGCGGTAGCGGGACCCCTAGATACGCAGTATTTT	CASSLAVAGPLDTQYF